This T cell receptor beta chain appears in the sequencing data of a study of vaccination and CD4 T cells after COVID-19. Study-level information: Convalescent patients had positive nasal swab PCR results for SARS-CoV-2. Disease was mild in fewer than 10 and severe in one. Post-vaccination samples were procured at a median of approximately 72 days following dose two (range 14 to 241).

Stated time point: late sampling 161 to 241 days after vaccination in a few convalescent patients. The treatment is: approximately 9-day PBMC culture with coronavirus spike peptide pools or control peptides (ViraFEST assay). V shed 2 bases and J shed 6 bases, with 4 bases lying between them. The CDR3 is 12 amino acids. Germline V gives CDR1 MDHEN, CDR2 SYDVKM. Comments on this clonotype: The antigen remains unidentified.

With the Oncomine TCR Beta short-read assay, DNA from cultured CD4+ T cells was sequenced. Once CD4+ T cells had been cultured, genomic DNA was extracted from them. Using its own MiXCR run on the PCR reads, TCRdb lists one record per CDR3 protein. Of 20,000 to 25,000 distinct CDR3 sequences listed, 35% were seen once; the top ten hold around 8.2%. The receptor was derived from a human donor who had recovered from COVID-19. The chain links TRBV28 to TRBJ2-2; no definite D call. Sample: CD4+ T cells from blood, cultured in vitro, taken about 7 months after SARS-CoV-2 vaccination. DNA for the CDR3: TGTGCCAGCAGTTTAAGTTCCGGGGAGCTGTTTTTT. Translated: CASSLSSGELFF.